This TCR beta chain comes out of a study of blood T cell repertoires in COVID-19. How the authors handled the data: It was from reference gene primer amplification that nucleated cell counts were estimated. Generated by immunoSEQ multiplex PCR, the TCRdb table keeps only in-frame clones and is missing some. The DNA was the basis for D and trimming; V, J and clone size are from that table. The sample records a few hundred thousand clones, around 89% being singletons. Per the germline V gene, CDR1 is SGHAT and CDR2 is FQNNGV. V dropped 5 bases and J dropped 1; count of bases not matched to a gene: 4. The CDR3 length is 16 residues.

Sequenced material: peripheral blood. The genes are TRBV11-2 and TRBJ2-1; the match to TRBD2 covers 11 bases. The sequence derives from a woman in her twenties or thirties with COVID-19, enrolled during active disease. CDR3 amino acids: CASSTTSGSSYNEQFF. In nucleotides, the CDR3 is TGTGCCAGCAGCACCACTAGCGGGAGTTCCTACAATGAGCAGTTCTTC.